The present T cell receptor (beta chain) was sequenced within a study of blood T cell repertoires in COVID-19. Study summary: The origin of the acute and convalescent COVID-19 samples was the United States, Italy and Spain.

Generated by immunoSEQ multiplex PCR, the TCRdb table keeps only in-frame clones and is missing some. The table records tens of thousands of clones, 85% to 90% of them present only once. This CDR3 comprises 16 residues. The germline CDR1 and CDR2 sequences are SGHNT and YENEEA. Germline trimming cut 4 bases from V and 6 bases from J; bases unmatched to any gene: 10. Sequenced sample: peripheral blood. V and J are TRBV11-3 and TRBJ2-2; 8 bases agree with TRBD1. The sequence was collected from a man between 70 and 80 years old with active or convalescent COVID-19. The CDR3 DNA reads TGTGCCAGCAGCTCAAGGACAGGGCATTACGCCGGGGAGCTGTTTTTT. Protein product: CASSSRTGHYAGELFF. Full variable domain (remainder filled in from reference TRBV11-3 and TRBJ2-2): EAGVVQSPRYKIIEKKQPVAFWCNPISGHNTLYWYLQNLGQGPELLIRYENEEAVDDSQLPKDRFSAERLKGVDSTLKIQPAELGDSAVYLCASSSRTGHYAGELFFGEGSRLTVL.